These 26 T cell receptor beta chains originate from one sample sequenced in a study of CD8+ T cells in alopecia areata (dated by TCRdb to between 2017 and 2018). The protocol used for the library was the immunoSEQ multiplex PCR assay. For TCR sequencing, RNA was extracted from every sample and reverse transcribed into cDNA to serve as template. TCRdb provides this immuneACCESS table in a form limited to in-frame rearrangements. Some clones are lacking; in checked studies, under half of them reflect an unresolved V gene, and why the rest are absent is not known. This sample comprises 100,000 to 150,000 clones, 55% to 70% of them detected only once. The ten largest account for about 3% of the sample. Sequenced material: CD4+ T cells sorted from blood. Receptors were obtained from a human donor in good health.

This rearrangement joins TRBV30 to TRBJ2-7; D assignment may be TRBD1 or TRBD2 (5 bases each). Trimming cost V 1 base and J 8 bases, with 21 bases left between them. The CDR3 spans 15 residues. The germline V gene has CDR1 GTSNPN and CDR2 SVGIG (reference sequence). The CDR3 DNA reads TGTGCCTGGAGTGATCTCGTAGGGGTCGGAGGTCAGCAGTACTTC. Translating it yields CAWSDLVGVGGQQYF.

About this clone itself: The identical CDR3 is also encoded by other nucleotide sequences in the sample. This sequence joins TRBV29-1 and TRBJ2-5, with D possibly TRBD2 on 6 matching bases. Germline V gene lookup returns CDR1 SQVTM and CDR2 ANQGSEA. This CDR3 spans 12 amino acids. V was trimmed by 4 bases and J by 5 bases, leaving 11 bases between them. The DNA of the CDR3 is TGCAGCGTTGGGTTAGCGGTGGAGACCCAGTACTTC. The encoded protein is CSVGLAVETQYF. Filled out from reference TRBV29-1 and TRBJ2-5, the complete variable domain reads SAVISQKPSRDICQRGTSLTIQCQVDSQVTMMFWYRQQPGQSLTLIATANQGSEATYESGFVIDKFPISRPNLTFSTLTVSNMSPEDSSIYLCSVGLAVETQYFGPGTRLLVL.

The rearrangement links TRBV9 to TRBJ1-2, with TRBD1 matching over 8 bases. This CDR3 has 15 amino acids. Germline values: CDR1 SGDLS, CDR2 YYNGEE. V trimming: 3 bases; J trimming: 1 base; junction bases outside the gene matches: 5. CDR3 bases: TGTGCCAGCAGCGCCGGGACAGGTTATAACTATGGCTACACCTTC. Its translation: CASSAGTGYNYGYTF. Looking up the rest from reference TRBV9 and TRBJ1-2 gives the full variable domain: DSGVTQTPKHLITATGQRVTLRCSPRSGDLSVYWYQQSLDQGLQFLIQYYNGEERAKGNILERFSAQQFPDLHSELNLSSLELGDSALYFCASSAGTGYNYGYTFGSGTRLTVV.

The rearrangement joins TRBV5-1 to TRBJ1-1; D might be TRBD1 (6 bases). Germline lookup yields CDR1 SGHRS and CDR2 YFSETQ. The CDR3 runs to 15 residues. V was clipped by 5 bases and J by 3 bases, with 17 bases between them. The CDR3 DNA follows: TGCGCCAGCAGTTCTCTCCAGGGGAGCGACACTGAAGCTTTCTTT. As protein: CASSSLQGSDTEAFF.

The chain employs TRBV7-9 and TRBJ1-6; maybe TRBD1 (6 bases). Germline CDR1 reads SEHNR; CDR2 reads FQNEAQ (reference sequence). V gave up 5 bases and J gave up 6 bases, with 14 bases separating them. This CDR3 spans 15 amino acids. CDR3 DNA sequence: TGTGCCAGCAGCCCCCTAGGACAGCTTAATTCACCCCTCCACTTT. Amino acids: CASSPLGQLNSPLHF.

The chain combines TRBV13 with TRBJ2-5, with D tentatively TRBD2 (5 bases). V lost 3 bases and J 5 bases, leaving 10 bases between the germline ends. The CDR3 contains 13 residues. CDR1 is PRHDT and CDR2 is FYEKMQ in the germline V gene (reference sequence). CDR3 in amino acids: CASSFRGMETQYF. The CDR3 coding sequence is TGTGCCAGCAGCTTTCGGGGAATGGAGACCCAGTACTTC.

This CDR3 reads CASSPKGLDGEKLFF. CDR3 sequence (DNA): TGTGCCAGCAGCCCAAAGGGACTCGACGGGGAAAAACTGTTTTTT. The rearrangement links TRBV7-9 to TRBJ1-4; maybe TRBD1 (5 bases). V was shortened by 5 bases and J by 8 bases, with 18 bases between the two germline ends. The germline V gene has CDR1 SEHNR and CDR2 FQNEAQ (reference sequence). The CDR3 has 15 amino acids.

This chain links TRBV30 with TRBJ1-6; 7 bases map to TRBD1. Trimming took 5 bases from V and 12 from J; bases not matched to a gene: 16. The CDR3 spans 15 residues. CDR1 is GTSNPN and CDR2 is SVGIG in the germline V gene (reference sequence). CDR3 in DNA: TGTGCCTGGGGGGCCACGGACAGGCGAGGGGGACCCCTCCACTTT. Its protein product is CAWGATDRRGGPLHF.

The chain combines TRBV29-1 with TRBJ1-1; D unclear. V lost 2 bases, J lost 4 bases, and 11 bases lay in between. The germline CDR1 and CDR2 sequences are SQVTM and ANQGSEA. The CDR3 has 13 amino acids. The CDR3 region is CSVERKLSTEAFF. The CDR3 nucleotides read TGCAGCGTTGAAAGAAAATTGAGCACTGAAGCTTTCTTT.

The chain joins TRBV15 to TRBJ1-1; D remains ambiguous. This CDR3 comprises 16 residues. Trimming took 0 bases from V and 2 from J, leaving 13 bases between them. The germline gives CDR1 LNHNV, CDR2 YYDKDF (reference sequence). CDR3 loop: CATSRDTAAYNTEAFF. CDR3 coding DNA: TGTGCCACCAGCAGAGATACGGCAGCTTATAACACTGAAGCTTTCTTT. Together with reference TRBV15 and TRBJ1-1, the CDR3 gives the full variable domain: DAMVIQNPRYQVTQFGKPVTLSCSQTLNHNVMYWYQQKSSQAPKLLFHYYDKDFNNEADTPDNFQSRRPNTSFCFLDIRSPGLGDTAMYLCATSRDTAAYNTEAFFGQGTRLTVV.

The chain employs TRBV30 and TRBJ2-1; TRBD1 aligns across 12 bases. Germline lookup yields CDR1 GTSNPN and CDR2 SVGIG (reference sequence). This CDR3 comprises 14 residues. The ends lost 5 bases at V and 7 bases at J; junction bases unmatched: 6. In DNA form, the CDR3 reads TGTGCCTGGGCCCGGGACAGGGGGCGGAATGAGCAGTTCTTC. It codes for CAWARDRGRNEQFF.

With regard to this clone: Other DNA sequences in this sample translate to the same CDR3. The chain has TRBV29-1 and TRBJ2-2, with TRBD1 matching 7 bases. Germline values: CDR1 SQVTM, CDR2 ANQGSEA. J was trimmed by 2 bases and V by 5 bases; bases with no gene match: 5. CDR3 length equals 14 residues. In DNA form, the CDR3 reads TGCAGCGTTATAAGGGGGCGAAACACCGGGGAGCTGTTTTTT. This gives the protein CSVIRGRNTGELFF.

The count of this clone is one. Additional DNA sequences in this sample encode the identical CDR3. The V gene is TRBV30, the J gene TRBJ1-5; no definite D call. The ends were cut back, 0 bases at V and 0 bases at J, with 6 bases in the middle. CDR3 size: 14 residues. CDR1 is GTSNPN and CDR2 is SVGIG in the germline V gene (reference sequence). The CDR3 coding sequence is TGTGCCTGGAGTGTAGGAGGTAGCAATCAGCCCCAGCATTTT. It encodes CAWSVGGSNQPQHF.

V and J are TRBV6-5 and TRBJ2-2; D is undetermined. The length of the CDR3 is 13 residues. Between the trimmed V and J ends, which lost 6 bases and 2 bases, there was a span of 7 bases. From germline, CDR1 is MNHEY and CDR2 SVGAGI. DNA for the CDR3: TGTGCCAGCAGCCGACTTAACACCGGGGAGCTGTTTTTT. Translation gives CASSRLNTGELFF.

The chain links TRBV27 to TRBJ1-6; D is perhaps TRBD1 (5 bases). Trimming stripped 7 bases from V and 4 bases from J, with 8 bases between. The germline CDR1 and CDR2 sequences are MNHEY and SMNVEV (reference sequence). The CDR3 is 13 residues long. The CDR3 DNA reads TGTGCCAGCAAAGGACAATATAATTCACCCCTCCACTTT. As protein: CASKGQYNSPLHF.

This clone was detected only a few times. Different DNA sequences within this sample yield the same CDR3. The genes are TRBV2 and TRBJ1-2; tentative D call: TRBD1 (5 bases). V was cut by 4 bases and J by 2 bases, with 5 bases left in between. This CDR3 is built from 12 residues. Germline CDR1 SNHLY, CDR2 FYNNEI. CDR3 DNA sequence: TGTGCCAGCAGTGGACAGAACTATGGCTACACCTTC. This translates into CASSGQNYGYTF.

The chain is built from TRBV29-1 and TRBJ1-2; 8 nucleotides match TRBD1. With 3 bases clipped from V and 3 bases from J, the junction kept 6 bases outside the gene matches. CDR1 is SQVTM, CDR2 ANQGSEA, per germline. The CDR3 consists of 14 residues. The CDR3 here is CSVDNMGQDYGYTF. CDR3 DNA sequence: TGCAGCGTTGACAATATGGGACAGGACTATGGCTACACCTTC.

This rearrangement joins TRBV27 to TRBJ1-1; the D is unclear. Looked up from germline, CDR1 is MNHEY and CDR2 is SMNVEV (reference sequence). V dropped 1 base and J dropped 6 bases, with 12 bases sitting between them. The CDR3 totals 14 residues. Here the CDR3 reads CASSLFGESAEAFF. The CDR3 region has the DNA TGTGCCAGCAGTTTATTCGGGGAATCGGCTGAAGCTTTCTTT.

The chain joins TRBV2 to TRBJ1-4, with D tentatively TRBD1 (6 bases). The V end lost 2 bases, the J end lost 5 bases, and 12 bases lay between the germline ends. The CDR3 has 15 amino acids. Germline CDR1 and CDR2: SNHLY and FYNNEI. The CDR3 DNA follows: TGTGCCAGCAGTGAAAGACAGGCCAAAAATGAAAAACTGTTTTTT. Its translation: CASSERQAKNEKLFF.

The chain is built from TRBV27 and TRBJ2-3, with D possibly being TRBD1 (7 bases). V lost 5 bases, J lost 3 bases, and 12 bases lay in between. The CDR3 consists of 14 residues. The germline gives CDR1 MNHEY, CDR2 SMNVEV (reference sequence). This CDR3 reads CASSRQGGTDTQYF. Written as DNA, the CDR3 is TGTGCCAGCAGTCGACAGGGAGGTACAGATACGCAGTATTTT.

This sequence joins TRBV30 and TRBJ1-6, with 9 bases lining up with TRBD1. Trimming removed 4 bases from V and 7 bases from J; junction bases left unmatched: 5. The CDR3 is made up of 14 amino acids. Germline-derived CDR1 and CDR2 are GTSNPN and SVGIG (reference sequence). The DNA for the CDR3 is TGTGCCTGGATACAGGGGGCGGCCAATTCACCCCTCCACTTT. Its protein is CAWIQGAANSPLHF.

This clone was seen more than once but under ten times. The rearrangement joins TRBV15 to TRBJ1-1; TRBD1 matches 9 bases. V gave up 1 base and J gave up 5 bases; unmatched junction bases: 8. Germline loops: CDR1 LNHNV, CDR2 YYDKDF (reference sequence). The CDR3 consists of 16 residues. The CDR3 bases are TGTGCCACCAGCAGAGGCCTTGGACAGGGGTTGACTGAAGCTTTCTTT. Translated, it gives CATSRGLGQGLTEAFF. Supplemented by reference TRBV15 and TRBJ1-1, the full variable domain reads DAMVIQNPRYQVTQFGKPVTLSCSQTLNHNVMYWYQQKSSQAPKLLFHYYDKDFNNEADTPDNFQSRRPNTSFCFLDIRSPGLGDTAMYLCATSRGLGQGLTEAFFGQGTRLTVV.

Only a few counts were recorded for this clone. The chain combines TRBV2 with TRBJ1-5; D is perhaps TRBD1 (5 bases). The germline V and J ends were trimmed by 8 bases and 2 bases, with 13 bases remaining between them. This CDR3 spans 14 amino acids. Per germline, CDR1 SNHLY and CDR2 FYNNEI. The CDR3 region has the DNA TGTGCCAGCGGGGCCGACGGGGGCAATCAGCCCCAGCATTTT. As protein: CASGADGGNQPQHF.

The chain uses TRBV7-9 and TRBJ2-7; D is possibly TRBD1 (6 bases). This CDR3 spans 14 amino acids. Germline CDR1 is SEHNR and CDR2 is FQNEAQ (reference sequence). Trimming stripped 5 bases from V and 3 bases from J, with 14 bases between. In DNA form, the CDR3 reads TGTGCCAGCAGCCCTCGCGACAGGAACTACGAGCAGTACTTC. Translation: CASSPRDRNYEQYF.

This clone appeared a single time. The chain joins TRBV19 to TRBJ2-7; D is possibly TRBD1 (6 bases). Germline V lookup: CDR1 LNHDA, CDR2 SQIVND (reference sequence). V was trimmed by 5 bases and J by 9 bases, leaving 17 bases between them. The CDR3 contains 13 residues. CDR3 protein: CASSGQPSAGQYF. The CDR3 bases are TGTGCCAGTAGTGGACAGCCCTCAGCCGGGCAGTACTTC.

This clone came up a few times. V gene TRBV10-2 combines with J gene TRBJ2-2; 7 bases are shared with TRBD1. Germline V lookup: CDR1 WSHSY, CDR2 SAAADI. The trim removed 8 bases at V and 4 bases at J, leaving 4 bases unmatched. This CDR3 region has 13 residues. CDR3 DNA sequence: TGCGCCAGCCGGGGACAGCTCACCGGGGAGCTGTTTTTT. It yields the protein CASRGQLTGELFF.